The 32 T cell receptor beta chains below all came from one sample that was sequenced in a study of T cells in Graves' hyperthyroidism and ophthalmopathy (dated by TCRdb to between 2017 and 2020). The method behind the library was multiplex PCR. Sequencing instrument: Illumina HiSeq 2000. TCR beta CDR3 regions were amplified from RNA transcripts. For the first round of RT-PCR on the TCR CDR3, the HTBI primer set was used together with the Qiagen OneStep RT-PCR kit. The public reads were quality trimmed at Q25 with fastp and then assembled into clones with MiXCR by TCRdb, keeping productive beta chains. Each record represents a unique CDR3 protein, reported with the most common genes and DNA among its rows. For this sample the table gives some 350,000 distinct CDR3 sequences, of which about 25% were detected only once. The biggest ten clones account for around 79% of the sample. The source material was blood. Receptors originate from a man aged 50-59 years with Graves' hyperthyroidism.

This clonotype was seen ten or more times. The chain is built from TRBV2 and TRBJ2-3; no clear D gene. Trimming removed 2 bases from V and 2 bases from J, with 8 bases in between. Germline assignment: CDR1 SNHLY and CDR2 FYNNEI. The CDR3 contains 14 residues. The CDR3 protein is CASSESADTDTQYF. Here the CDR3 DNA reads TGTGCCAGCAGTGAATCGGCGGACACAGATACGCAGTATTTT.

The chain has TRBV30 and TRBJ1-6; D gene unclear. The CDR3 totals 13 residues. V was pared by 3 bases and J by 10 bases, with 13 bases between. Germline-derived CDR1 and CDR2 are GTSNPN and SVGIG (reference sequence). The CDR3, as DNA: TGTGCCTGGAGCGGAGTATATGGATCACCCCTCCACTTT. It is translated as CAWSGVYGSPLHF.

This clonotype was counted a few times. The rearrangement joins TRBV6-1 to TRBJ2-1, with D possibly being TRBD1 (6 bases). The germline V and J ends were trimmed by 5 bases and 8 bases, with 22 bases remaining between them. The CDR3 consists of 16 residues. The germline V gene has CDR1 MNHNS and CDR2 SASEGT. The CDR3 spells CASSYAQGSPTDEQFF. The CDR3 DNA follows: TGTGCCAGCAGTTACGCCCAGGGGTCCCCCACGGATGAGCAGTTCTTC.

In its sample, this clonotype was seen a few times. The gene calls are TRBV7-9 and TRBJ2-1; D is possibly TRBD2 (5 bases). This CDR3 region has 15 residues. Trimming removed 5 bases from V and 4 bases from J, with 15 bases in between. CDR1 is SEHNR and CDR2 is FQNEAQ in the germline V gene (reference sequence). CDR3 residues: CASSPEAVLYNEQFF. The CDR3 coding sequence is TGTGCCAGCAGCCCGGAGGCGGTTTTGTACAATGAGCAGTTCTTC.

This chain joins TRBV12-5 and TRBJ2-7, with no clear D. V gave up 1 base and J gave up 3 bases, with 10 bases separating them. CDR3 length: 14 amino acids. Germline-derived CDR1 and CDR2 are LGHNT and FRNRAP. The CDR3 protein is CASGLDSLLYEQYF. DNA of the CDR3: TGTGCTAGTGGTTTGGATAGCCTTCTCTACGAGCAGTACTTC. Full variable domain (rest looked up from reference TRBV12-5 and TRBJ2-7): DARVTQTPRHKVTEMGQEVTMRCQPILGHNTVFWYRQTMMQGLELLAYFRNRAPLDDSGMPKDRFSAEMPDATLATLKIQPSEPRDSAVYFCASGLDSLLYEQYFGPGTRLTVT.

The sample holds many counts of this clonotype. The chain combines TRBV20-1 with TRBJ2-1; unclear D gene. This CDR3 has 14 residues. V gave up 3 bases and J gave up 2 bases, with 11 bases separating them. CDR1 and CDR2 from the germline V gene are DFQATT and SNEGSKA (reference sequence). The CDR3 is CSASLASAYNEQFF. In nucleotides, the CDR3 is TGCAGTGCTAGTCTGGCGTCGGCCTACAATGAGCAGTTCTTC.

This clonotype was seen at least ten times. The genes are TRBV12-3 or TRBV12-4 and TRBJ2-2; D possibly uses TRBD1 or TRBD2 (5 bases each). The CDR3 loop spans 12 amino acids. V lost 11 bases and J 8 bases, leaving 15 bases between the germline ends. The CDR3 loop is CAFGGMVGELFF. In DNA form, the CDR3 reads TGTGCCTTTGGGGGAATGGTGGGGGAGCTGTTTTTT.

Ten or more counts support this clonotype. This chain links TRBV12-3 or TRBV12-4 with TRBJ2-3, with 8 bases matching TRBD2. V gave up 6 bases and J gave up 0 bases; unmatched junction bases: 11. CDR3 length: 17 residues. The CDR3 nucleotides read TGTGCCAGCAGCCCCTACAGCGGGAGTCTTAGCACAGATACGCAGTATTTT. Encoded protein: CASSPYSGSLSTDTQYF.

This clonotype showed up many times. The J gene is TRBJ2-3, the V gene TRBV27; D assignment may be TRBD1 or TRBD2 (5 bases each). Germline lookup yields CDR1 MNHEY and CDR2 SMNVEV (reference sequence). With 2 bases removed from V and 2 bases from J, the gap between germline ends came to 11 bases. This CDR3 has 15 residues. The CDR3 DNA sequence: TGTGCCAGCAGTTTAGGGACCCTGGTCACAGATACGCAGTATTTT. It encodes CASSLGTLVTDTQYF.

This clonotype was counted many times. V is TRBV5-1 and J is TRBJ2-5; D is ambiguous. The V end lost 0 bases, the J end lost 2 bases, and 11 bases lay between the germline ends. Germline V lookup: CDR1 SGHRS, CDR2 YFSETQ. The CDR3 extends over 15 amino acids. Written as DNA, the CDR3 is TGCGCCAGCAGCTTGGATGTGACGGTGCAAGAGACCCAGTACTTC. Its translation: CASSLDVTVQETQYF. Full variable domain (missing parts from reference TRBV5-1 and TRBJ2-5): KAGVTQTPRYLIKTRGQQVTLSCSPISGHRSVSWYQQTPGQGLQFLFEYFSETQRNKGNFPGRFSGRQFSNSRSEMNVSTLELGDSALYLCASSLDVTVQETQYFGPGTRLLVL.

This clonotype was recorded a few times. The rearrangement joins TRBV6-1 to TRBJ1-5; 8 bases line up with TRBD1. This CDR3 contains 14 residues. Germline trimming cut 5 bases from V and 6 bases from J; bases unmatched to any gene: 6. The germline gives CDR1 MNHNS, CDR2 SASEGT. The CDR3 region has the DNA TGTGCCAGCAGTAGAGGACAGGGTAGTCAGCCCCAGCATTTT. Translated, it gives CASSRGQGSQPQHF.

This clonotype has a count of ten or more. The chain links TRBV27 to TRBJ2-3; D is tentatively TRBD1 or TRBD2 (5 bases each). Germline V gives CDR1 MNHEY, CDR2 SMNVEV (reference sequence). The V end was cut by 3 bases, the J end by 5 bases, with 15 bases between. This CDR3 is 15 amino acids long. CDR3 in amino acids: CASSLVGIGGDTQYF. As DNA, the CDR3 is TGTGCCAGCAGTTTGGTAGGCATTGGGGGAGATACGCAGTATTTT.

Ten or more counts support this clonotype. This chain uses TRBV12-3 or TRBV12-4 with TRBJ1-1, with 9 bases matching TRBD1. The ends lost 6 bases at V and 1 base at J; junction bases unmatched: 6. This CDR3 region has 15 residues. The CDR3 is CASRYRDRENTEAFF. The DNA for the CDR3 is TGTGCCAGCAGGTACCGGGACAGGGAGAACACTGAAGCTTTCTTT.

This clonotype was observed a few times. This rearrangement joins TRBV28 to TRBJ2-1, with D possibly TRBD2 on 5 matching bases. CDR1 and CDR2 (germline): MDHEN, SYDVKM. The CDR3 sequence is 14 residues long. Trimming removed 7 bases at V and 6 bases at J, with 16 bases between. CDR3 in amino acids: CASNGLAVVNEQFF. The CDR3 DNA is TGTGCCAGCAATGGACTCGCCGTTGTCAATGAGCAGTTCTTC.

Note on this clonotype: A much larger clone is a single base away; this may be a read error. V gene TRBV28 combines with J gene TRBJ1-4; 7 bases agree with TRBD1. With 5 bases clipped from V and 3 bases from J, the junction kept 3 bases outside the gene matches. The CDR3 spans 14 residues. CDR1 is MDHEN, CDR2 SYDVKM, per germline. CDR3 protein: CASSTGQSNEKLFF. DNA for the CDR3: TGTGCCAGCAGTACGGGACAGTCTAATGAAAAACTGTTTTTT. Variable domain in full (rest from reference TRBV28 and TRBJ1-4): DVKVTQSSRYLVKRTGEKVFLECVQDMDHENMFWYRQDPGLGLRLIYFSYDVKMKEKGDIPEGYSVSREKKERFSLILESASTNQTSMYLCASSTGQSNEKLFFGSGTQLSVL.

The J gene is TRBJ2-3, the V gene TRBV20-1, with D maybe TRBD2 (5 bases). V shed 3 bases and J shed 3 bases, with 16 bases lying between them. The CDR3 extends over 15 amino acids. CDR1 and CDR2 (germline): DFQATT, SNEGSKA (reference sequence). For the CDR3, the DNA is TGCAGTGCTAGGAAGGAATCGGGATTTACAGATACGCAGTATTTT. Protein product: CSARKESGFTDTQYF.

This clonotype was recorded a few times. The V and J genes are TRBV20-1 and TRBJ2-3; TRBD1 aligns across 11 bases. The CDR3 runs 18 residues. Germline CDR1 and CDR2: DFQATT and SNEGSKA (reference sequence). J was trimmed by 4 bases and V by 0 bases; bases with no gene match: 12. The CDR3 sequence is CSARDNRVAGQGADTQYF. The CDR3 coding sequence is TGCAGTGCTAGAGATAATCGAGTAGCGGGACAGGGGGCAGATACGCAGTATTTT.

This clonotype has ten or more counts. The chain links TRBV7-6 to TRBJ2-3; TRBD2 agrees at 13 bases. J gave up 3 bases and V 5 bases, and 8 bases lay outside the gene matches. Germline CDR1 and CDR2: SGHVS and FNYEAQ. CDR3 size: 17 residues. Here the CDR3 DNA reads TGTGCCAGCAGCCAGGGACTAGCGGGAAGGTTAACAGATACGCAGTATTTT. Encoded protein: CASSQGLAGRLTDTQYF. Full variable domain (missing parts from reference TRBV7-6 and TRBJ2-3): GAGVSQSPRYKVTKRGQDVALRCDPISGHVSLYWYRQALGQGPEFLTYFNYEAQQDKSGLPNDRFSAERPEGSISTLTIQRTEQRDSAMYRCASSQGLAGRLTDTQYFGPGTRLTVL.

The chain uses TRBV29-1 and TRBJ1-1; possibly TRBD1 for D (5 bases). Per the germline V gene, CDR1 is SQVTM and CDR2 is ANQGSEA. Between the trimmed V and J ends, which lost 1 base and 0 bases, there was a span of 9 bases. This CDR3 spans 14 amino acids. The CDR3 spells CSVEAGLMNTEAFF. The CDR3 DNA is TGCAGCGTTGAAGCAGGGCTGATGAACACTGAAGCTTTCTTT.

In this sample, this clonotype turned up a few times. The rearrangement links TRBV11-2 to TRBJ2-3; 7 bases align to TRBD2. CDR1 SGHAT and CDR2 FQNNGV come from the germline V gene. The CDR3 has 15 amino acids. J lost 4 bases, V lost 0 bases, and 4 bases had no gene match. CDR3 region: CASSLEGGSPDTQYF. The DNA for the CDR3 is TGTGCCAGCAGCTTAGAGGGCGGGAGTCCAGATACGCAGTATTTT.

This clonotype occurred many times. The V call is TRBV3-1, the J call TRBJ2-1, with TRBD2 matching over 10 bases. Losses at the gene ends were 4 bases for V and 3 bases for J; bases not matched to a gene: 6. Germline CDR1 is LGHDT and CDR2 is YNNKEL (reference sequence). The CDR3 sequence is 16 residues long. The CDR3 loop reads CASSPEREGRYNEQFF. In DNA, the CDR3 is TGTGCCAGCAGCCCCGAGCGGGAGGGCCGCTACAATGAGCAGTTCTTC.

The rearrangement uses TRBV18 and TRBJ2-7, with D maybe TRBD1 (5 bases). The CDR3 loop spans 12 amino acids. The V end lost 5 bases, the J end lost 4 bases, and 9 bases lay between the germline ends. Germline CDR1 and CDR2: KGHSH and LQKENI. Written as DNA, the CDR3 is TGTGCCAGCTCAGCTAGGGGTTACGAGCAGTACTTC. Its translation is CASSARGYEQYF.

This clonotype has a handful of counts. This chain uses TRBV29-1 with TRBJ1-6, with TRBD1 as a possible D gene (6 bases). Germline CDR1 and CDR2: SQVTM and ANQGSEA. The CDR3 contains 15 residues. V dropped 5 bases and J dropped 7 bases, with 18 bases sitting between them. This CDR3 is CSVSYSSGHNSPLHF. In DNA, the CDR3 is TGCAGCGTTTCATACAGTTCGGGACACAATTCACCCCTCCACTTT. Combining the CDR3 with reference TRBV29-1 and TRBJ1-6 gives the whole variable domain SAVISQKPSRDICQRGTSLTIQCQVDSQVTMMFWYRQQPGQSLTLIATANQGSEATYESGFVIDKFPISRPNLTFSTLTVSNMSPEDSSIYLCSVSYSSGHNSPLHFGNGTRLTVT.

This clonotype was picked up a small number of times. The genes are TRBV24-1 and TRBJ1-5, with D possibly matching TRBD1 (6 bases). Germline values: CDR1 KGHDR, CDR2 SFDVKD. Trimming pared 2 bases from V and 5 bases from J, leaving 12 bases between. CDR3 length equals 15 residues. This chain's CDR3 is CATSDSRGAYQPQHF. DNA for the CDR3: TGTGCCACCAGTGATTCCCGGGGGGCCTATCAGCCCCAGCATTTT.

This clonotype was recorded a few times. The chain is built from TRBV10-3 and TRBJ1-5; D may be TRBD1 (6 bases). Trimming removed 4 bases at V and 2 bases at J, with 12 bases between. This CDR3 comprises 15 residues. Per the germline V gene, CDR1 is ENHRY and CDR2 is SYGVKD. CDR3 in DNA: TGTGCCATCAGTGGAGAACAGGGTGGCAATCAGCCCCAGCATTTT. It is translated as CAISGEQGGNQPQHF.

This clonotype was counted only a few times. Likely a read error: the CDR3 ends without its conserved phenylalanine or tryptophan. This chain connects TRBV10-3 to TRBJ1-6, with 10 bases that match TRBD1. Looked up from germline, CDR1 is ENHRY and CDR2 is SYGVKD. This CDR3 is built from 15 residues. V was clipped by 2 bases and J by 7 bases; unmatched bases: 2. The CDR3 here is CAISEGGQGNSPLHL. The DNA for the CDR3 is TGTGCCATCAGTGAGGGGGGACAGGGGAATTCACCCCTCCACCTT.

The chain uses TRBV20-1 and TRBJ2-3; no clear D. V was cut by 7 bases and J by 5 bases, with 19 bases left in between. The CDR3 runs to 14 residues. CDR1 DFQATT and CDR2 SNEGSKA come from the germline V gene (reference sequence). The CDR3 loop is CSVTLSVVKDTQYF. The CDR3 region has the DNA TGCAGTGTAACCCTCTCGGTCGTGAAAGATACGCAGTATTTT.

The rearrangement uses TRBV4-1 and TRBJ2-2; TRBD2 matches 7 bases. V shed 8 bases, J shed 1 base, and the junction held 4 bases outside the gene matches. In germline, CDR1 is MGHRA, CDR2 YSYEKL. This CDR3 has 14 amino acids. CDR3 in DNA: TGCGCCAGCGGGCGGGAGATGAACACCGGGGAGCTGTTTTTT. This codes for CASGREMNTGELFF.

The rearrangement joins TRBV24-1 to TRBJ2-7; the D call may be TRBD1 or TRBD2 (5 bases each). This CDR3 contains 11 residues. The V end was cut by 9 bases, the J end by 6 bases, with 11 bases between. Germline V gives CDR1 KGHDR, CDR2 SFDVKD. The CDR3 is CATGTLLEQYF. In nucleotides, the CDR3 is TGTGCCACCGGGACCCTTCTCGAGCAGTACTTC.

The V and J genes are TRBV29-1 and TRBJ1-2; TRBD1 matches 8 bases. Trimming removed 0 bases from V and 4 bases from J; junction bases left unmatched: 7. Germline V gene lookup returns CDR1 SQVTM and CDR2 ANQGSEA. The CDR3 spans 15 residues. CDR3 bases: TGCAGCGTTGAAGATCGGGGCAGGGGGCTCTATGGCTACACCTTC. It specifies CSVEDRGRGLYGYTF.

Many counts were recorded for this clonotype. The chain recombines TRBV7-8 with TRBJ2-7; D call uncertain. V lost 3 bases and J 3 bases, leaving 9 bases between the germline ends. The CDR3 length is 13 residues. Germline CDR1 is SGHVS and CDR2 is FQNEAQ. The CDR3 protein is CASSFRRYYEQYF. The CDR3 DNA is TGTGCCAGCAGCTTTCGTCGGTACTACGAGCAGTACTTC.

The V gene is TRBV7-3, the J gene TRBJ2-5; D is unresolved. The CDR3 extends over 13 amino acids. Germline V gives CDR1 SGHTA, CDR2 FQGTGA. Trimming pared 0 bases from V and 4 bases from J, leaving 6 bases between. The DNA for the CDR3 is TGTGCCAGCAGCTTAACCCCAGCAGAGACCCAGTACTTC. This encodes CASSLTPAETQYF.